The 23 T cell receptor beta chains in this list originate from one sample, sequenced in a study of blood T cell repertoires in COVID-19. Data came from immunoSEQ multiplex PCR; TCRdb stores just in-frame clones and leaves some out. The data show roughly 230,000 clones, with around 81% seen just once and more than 6% held by the top ten. Input material: peripheral blood. The receptors shown here come from a woman between 55 and 75 years old with active or convalescent COVID-19.

This clone was seen more than once but under ten times. The V call is TRBV5-6, the J call TRBJ2-3, with D uncertain. Deletions cut 3 bases from V and 0 bases from J, with 20 bases between. From germline, CDR1 is SGHDT and CDR2 YYEEEE. This CDR3 has 18 amino acids. The DNA of the CDR3 is TGTGCCAGCAGCTCTGGAGACCCATTGATATCTAGCACAGATACGCAGTATTTT. Its protein product is CASSSGDPLISSTDTQYF.

V usage is TRBV3-1 (or the pseudogene TRBV3-2) and J usage is TRBJ2-3; 11 bases are shared with TRBD2. This CDR3 comprises 17 residues. The ends lost 0 bases at V and 6 bases at J; junction bases unmatched: 8. Germline-derived CDR1 and CDR2 are LGHDT and YNNKEL (reference sequence). The CDR3 sequence: CASSQELAGGVKDTQYF. The CDR3 DNA is TGTGCCAGCAGCCAAGAGTTAGCGGGGGGGGTCAAGGATACGCAGTATTTT.

The chain carries TRBV28 and TRBJ2-3; 7 nucleotides agree with TRBD2. The CDR3 runs 15 residues. Germline V lookup: CDR1 MDHEN, CDR2 SYDVKM. V gave up 5 bases and J gave up 5 bases; unmatched junction bases: 10. The CDR3 nucleotides are TGTGCCAGCAGTCCATCTAGCGGTCCCCGAGATACGCAGTATTTT. This translates into CASSPSSGPRDTQYF.

In its sample, this clone was seen a few times. The J gene is TRBJ1-3, the V gene TRBV4-2, with TRBD1 as a possible D gene (5 bases). Germline CDR1 is LGHNA and CDR2 is YNFKEQ. The V and J ends lost 3 bases and 1 base respectively, with 13 bases between them. The length of the CDR3 is 16 residues. The CDR3 spells CASSHARGLSGNTIYF. As DNA, the CDR3 is TGTGCCAGCAGCCATGCTAGGGGTTTGTCTGGAAACACCATATATTTT.

The gene calls are TRBV28 and TRBJ2-5; 11 bases map to TRBD2. The J segment lost 8 bases and the V segment lost 7 bases, leaving 3 bases of the junction unmatched. This CDR3 has 12 residues. Germline values: CDR1 MDHEN, CDR2 SYDVKM. DNA of the CDR3: TGTGCCAGCAATCTAGCGGGAGGTACCCAGTACTTC. This translates into CASNLAGGTQYF. The full variable domain, with the rest looked up from reference TRBV28 and TRBJ2-5, is DVKVTQSSRYLVKRTGEKVFLECVQDMDHENMFWYRQDPGLGLRLIYFSYDVKMKEKGDIPEGYSVSREKKERFSLILESASTNQTSMYLCASNLAGGTQYFGPGTRLLVL.

The CDR3 sequence is CASSYRGNQPQHF. CDR3 DNA sequence: TGCGCCAGCAGCTACAGGGGAAATCAGCCCCAGCATTTT. The V and J genes are TRBV4-1 and TRBJ1-5; 7 bases match TRBD1. The CDR3 is 13 amino acids. From germline, CDR1 is MGHRA and CDR2 YSYEKL. The V segment lost 5 bases and the J segment 4 bases; nucleotides outside the gene matches: 2.

The chain recombines TRBV19 with TRBJ1-1, with a weak D call TRBD1 (6 bases). Deletions cut 3 bases from V and 1 base from J, with 9 bases between. This CDR3 contains 14 residues. The germline V gene encodes CDR1 LNHDA and CDR2 SQIVND (reference sequence). Written as DNA, the CDR3 is TGTGCCAGTAGTATCCGGGGGGCGAACACTGAAGCTTTCTTT. Translated, it gives CASSIRGANTEAFF.

The chain employs TRBV5-4 and TRBJ1-1, with D possibly matching TRBD1 (6 bases). Trimming cost V 4 bases and J 6 bases, with 22 bases left between them. Looked up from germline, CDR1 is SGHNT and CDR2 is YYREEE (reference sequence). This CDR3 has 16 residues. The CDR3 is CASSPRLGAYYSEAFF. The CDR3 DNA sequence: TGTGCCAGCAGCCCACGGTTGGGGGCGTACTATTCTGAAGCTTTCTTT.

V and J are TRBV5-6 and TRBJ2-1; D gene unclear. This CDR3 contains 12 residues. Germline V gene lookup returns CDR1 SGHDT and CDR2 YYEEEE. Trimming removed 2 bases from V and 9 bases from J, with 9 bases in between. The CDR3 loop is CASSFLRSEQFF. CDR3 coding DNA: TGTGCCAGCAGCTTTTTGAGGTCTGAGCAGTTCTTC.

The J gene is TRBJ2-3, the V gene TRBV5-4, with a possible D match to TRBD2 (5 bases). Looked up from germline, CDR1 is SGHNT and CDR2 is YYREEE (reference sequence). The CDR3 totals 18 residues. V was trimmed by 5 bases and J by 0 bases, leaving 22 bases between them. Here the CDR3 reads CASRSRASLGASTDTQYF. The DNA for the CDR3 is TGTGCCAGCAGATCCCGGGCTAGCTTGGGCGCTAGCACAGATACGCAGTATTTT. The complete variable domain, with remaining parts taken from reference TRBV5-4 and TRBJ2-3, reads ETGVTQSPTHLIKTRGQQVTLRCSSQSGHNTVSWYQQALGQGPQFIFQYYREEENGRGNFPPRFSGLQFPNYSSELNVNALELDDSALYLCASRSRASLGASTDTQYFGPGTRLTVL.

V is TRBV27 and J is TRBJ1-2, with 7 nucleotides matching TRBD1. Germline trimming cut 5 bases from V and 6 bases from J; bases unmatched to any gene: 9. The CDR3 contains 14 residues. Germline V lookup: CDR1 MNHEY, CDR2 SMNVEV (reference sequence). CDR3 in amino acids: CASSQGTVNHGYTF. In nucleotides, the CDR3 is TGTGCCAGCAGTCAAGGGACAGTTAATCATGGCTACACCTTC.

The gene calls are TRBV29-1 and TRBJ1-3, with 8 bases that match TRBD1. The germline V gene encodes CDR1 SQVTM and CDR2 ANQGSEA. The CDR3 contains 14 residues. The V gene end was trimmed by 4 bases and the J gene end by 2 bases; junction bases not matched to a gene: 4. In DNA, the CDR3 is TGCAGCGTTGCTGAGGACAGGGCTGGAAACACCATATATTTT. Translated: CSVAEDRAGNTIYF. Drawing the rest from reference TRBV29-1 and TRBJ1-3, the complete variable domain is SAVISQKPSRDICQRGTSLTIQCQVDSQVTMMFWYRQQPGQSLTLIATANQGSEATYESGFVIDKFPISRPNLTFSTLTVSNMSPEDSSIYLCSVAEDRAGNTIYFGEGSWLTVV.

The chain recombines TRBV3-1 (or the pseudogene TRBV3-2) with TRBJ1-4; 8 nucleotides match TRBD1. Germline V gives CDR1 LGHDT, CDR2 YNNKEL (reference sequence). V trimming: 2 bases; J trimming: 8 bases; junction bases outside the gene matches: 7. This CDR3 comprises 15 residues. DNA of the CDR3: TGTGCCAGCAGCCAACACAGGGGGGGAGAAGAAAAACTGTTTTTT. Translation gives CASSQHRGGEEKLFF.

The CDR3 protein is CASSQDRQSRQPQHF. The CDR3 coding sequence is TGCGCCAGCAGCCAAGACCGACAGTCCCGGCAGCCCCAGCATTTT. The rearrangement links TRBV4-1 to TRBJ1-5; D may be TRBD1 (5 bases). Germline-derived CDR1 and CDR2 are MGHRA and YSYEKL. The CDR3 is made up of 15 amino acids. V was clipped by 0 bases and J by 7 bases, with 13 bases between them.

This sequence joins TRBV2 and TRBJ2-4; TRBD1 matches 8 bases. Per the germline V gene, CDR1 is SNHLY and CDR2 is FYNNEI. V gave up 4 bases and J gave up 4 bases; unmatched junction bases: 9. CDR3 length: 16 amino acids. The CDR3 sequence is CASSANHGQGKNIQYF. CDR3 nucleotides: TGTGCCAGCAGTGCGAACCACGGACAGGGTAAAAACATTCAGTACTTC.

The rearrangement joins TRBV3-1 (or the pseudogene TRBV3-2) to TRBJ1-4; D is perhaps TRBD1 (5 bases). The ends were cut back, 4 bases at V and 3 bases at J, with 9 bases in the middle. CDR1 and CDR2 from the germline V gene are LGHDT and YNNKEL (reference sequence). This CDR3 has 14 residues. The CDR3 is CASSPRAANEKLFF. The CDR3 nucleotides read TGTGCCAGCAGCCCCAGGGCGGCTAATGAAAAACTGTTTTTT.

The chain uses TRBV19 and TRBJ2-5; D is possibly TRBD2 (6 bases). V was cut by 5 bases and J by 5 bases, with 12 bases left in between. The germline CDR1 and CDR2 sequences are LNHDA and SQIVND (reference sequence). This CDR3 spans 13 amino acids. CDR3 bases: TGTGCCAGTAGTCCTGTGGGAGGCGAGACCCAGTACTTC. Encoded protein: CASSPVGGETQYF.

The chain is built from TRBV25-1 and TRBJ2-5, with 8 nucleotides matching TRBD2. The CDR3 extends over 16 amino acids. Germline V gene lookup returns CDR1 MGHDK and CDR2 SYGVNS. The junction had 7 bases not matched to a gene; V was cut back by 0 bases and J by 4 bases. The DNA of the CDR3 is TGTGCCAGCAGTGAATATGAGCGGGAGATTGGAGAGACCCAGTACTTC. Its protein product is CASSEYEREIGETQYF.

This chain joins TRBV6-6 and TRBJ2-7; no definite D call. Germline loops: CDR1 MNHNY, CDR2 SVGAGI (reference sequence). Between the trimmed V and J ends, which lost 2 bases and 2 bases, there was a span of 7 bases. CDR3 length: 13 amino acids. Here the CDR3 DNA reads TGTGCCAGCAGTTACGGTATAGCCTACGAGCAGTACTTC. Translated: CASSYGIAYEQYF.

The V and J genes are TRBV11-3 and TRBJ2-7; TRBD2 agrees at 7 bases. The CDR3 length is 15 residues. Unmatched junction bases numbered 8, after V lost 4 bases and J lost 2 bases. The V gene's germline CDR1 is SGHNT and CDR2 YENEEA. The CDR3 coding sequence is TGTGCCAGCAGCTCGTACCGGGAGGCCCCCTACGAGCAGTACTTC. Amino acid sequence: CASSSYREAPYEQYF.

This chain's CDR3 is CASSSRTGPNTGELFF. The CDR3 DNA sequence: TGTGCCAGCAGCTCGAGGACAGGGCCAAACACCGGGGAGCTGTTTTTT. The chain joins TRBV11-2 to TRBJ2-2; 8 nucleotides align to TRBD1. Per the germline V gene, CDR1 is SGHAT and CDR2 is FQNNGV. CDR3 length equals 16 residues. V shed 4 bases, J shed 2 bases, and the junction held 6 bases outside the gene matches.

The chain couples TRBV11-3 to TRBJ2-1, with 15 bases identical to TRBD2. Germline loops: CDR1 SGHNT, CDR2 YENEEA. The CDR3 is 18 amino acids. After removal of 5 bases from V and 0 bases from J, the junction contained 5 bases not matched to a gene. CDR3 DNA sequence: TGTGCCAGCAGCCGCGGGACTAGCGGGGGGCGCTCCTACAATGAGCAGTTCTTC. Protein product: CASSRGTSGGRSYNEQFF.

This clone was found a few times. The CDR3 region is CASSRFYEQYF. The CDR3 bases are TGTGCCAGCAGCCGGTTCTACGAGCAGTACTTC. The chain is built from TRBV5-8 and TRBJ2-7; D ambiguous. The V end lost 4 bases, the J end lost 3 bases, and 5 bases lay between the germline ends. The CDR3 is made up of 11 amino acids. Per germline, CDR1 SGHTS and CDR2 YDEGEE. The full variable domain, in which reference TRBV5-8 and TRBJ2-7 provide the parts outside the CDR3, is EAGVTQSPTHLIKTRGQQATLRCSPISGHTSVYWYQQALGLGLQFLLWYDEGEERNRGNFPPRFSGRQFPNYSSELNVNALELEDSALYLCASSRFYEQYFGPGTRLTVT.